This is a list of T cell receptor beta chains from one sample in a study of CD8 T cells in ankylosing spondylitis. TCRdb processed the 5' RACE reads anew with MiXCR; each CDR3 protein has one entry. The repertoire holds about 92,000 distinct CDR3 sequences, with 8.8% as singletons. The specimen was blood, either unsorted or a sorted T cell fraction (not recorded which). The receptors stem from a male donor with ankylosing spondylitis or in good health (not recorded which). Both conserved end residues are trimmed from each CDR3. Each record gives: CDR3 protein, V gene, J gene.

CDR3 protein: ASSLGGFEAF
V gene: TRBV12-3/TRBV12-4
J gene: TRBJ1-1

CDR3 protein: ASSLDGGTQY
V gene: TRBV5-1
J gene: TRBJ2-5

CDR3 protein: ASSPKNEYSPLH
V gene: TRBV18
J gene: TRBJ1-6

CDR3 protein: ASSEQIQETQY
V gene: TRBV19
J gene: TRBJ2-5

CDR3 protein: ASSPEQAIPREQY
V gene: TRBV3-1
J gene: TRBJ2-7

CDR3 protein: IASRGGVNTGELF
V gene: TRBV20-1
J gene: TRBJ2-2

CDR3 protein: ASSPGTGETPREDT
V gene: TRBV12-3/TRBV12-4
J gene: TRBJ1-2

CDR3 protein: ASSSWSGGPGNTIY
V gene: TRBV13
J gene: TRBJ1-3

CDR3 protein: ASSETRGFTDTQY
V gene: TRBV6-1
J gene: TRBJ2-3

CDR3 protein: ATSDPSGAGQNYEQY
V gene: TRBV24-1
J gene: TRBJ2-7

CDR3 protein: ASSQVPDTQY
V gene: TRBV3-1
J gene: TRBJ2-3

CDR3 protein: AWSVDSYNQPQH
V gene: TRBV30
J gene: TRBJ1-5

CDR3 protein: ASSFREETQY
V gene: TRBV12-3/TRBV12-4
J gene: TRBJ2-5

CDR3 protein: ASSLVDYTEETQY
V gene: TRBV5-1
J gene: TRBJ2-5

CDR3 protein: AWTLPGVRNTIY
V gene: TRBV30
J gene: TRBJ1-3

CDR3 protein: ASSLAGTTPAEQY
V gene: TRBV27
J gene: TRBJ2-7

CDR3 protein: ASSEGGNQETQY
V gene: TRBV25-1
J gene: TRBJ2-5